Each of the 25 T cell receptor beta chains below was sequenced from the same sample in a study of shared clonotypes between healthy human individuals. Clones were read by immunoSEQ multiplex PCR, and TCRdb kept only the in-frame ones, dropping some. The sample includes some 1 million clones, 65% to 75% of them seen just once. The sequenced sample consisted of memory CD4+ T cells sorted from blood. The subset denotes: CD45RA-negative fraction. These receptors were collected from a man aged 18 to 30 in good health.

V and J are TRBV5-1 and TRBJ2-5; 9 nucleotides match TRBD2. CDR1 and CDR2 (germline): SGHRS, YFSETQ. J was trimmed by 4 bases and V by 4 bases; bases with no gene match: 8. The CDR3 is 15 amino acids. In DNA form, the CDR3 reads TGCGCCAGCAGCCCCCAGCCGCGGGGGGGAGAGACCCAGTACTTC. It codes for CASSPQPRGGETQYF.

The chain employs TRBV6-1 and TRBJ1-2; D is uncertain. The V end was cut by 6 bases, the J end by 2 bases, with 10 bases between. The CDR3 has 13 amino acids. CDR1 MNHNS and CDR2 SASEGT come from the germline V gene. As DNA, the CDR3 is TGTGCCAGCAGCTTCACATCAAACTATGGCTACACCTTC. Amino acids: CASSFTSNYGYTF.

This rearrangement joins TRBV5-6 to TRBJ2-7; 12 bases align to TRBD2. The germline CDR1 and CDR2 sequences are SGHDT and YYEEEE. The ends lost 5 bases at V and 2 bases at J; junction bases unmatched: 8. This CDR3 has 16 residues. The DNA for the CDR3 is TGTGCCAGCAGTTGGACTAGCGGGATGGGCACCTACGAGCAGTACTTC. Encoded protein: CASSWTSGMGTYEQYF.

The chain's CDR3 is CAWGLITDTQYF. CDR3 coding DNA: TGTGCCTGGGGCCTCATCACAGATACGCAGTATTTT. The chain uses TRBV30 and TRBJ2-3, with D uncertain. CDR3 length: 12 residues. CDR1 is GTSNPN and CDR2 is SVGIG in the germline V gene (reference sequence). V was clipped by 5 bases and J by 2 bases, with 8 bases between them.

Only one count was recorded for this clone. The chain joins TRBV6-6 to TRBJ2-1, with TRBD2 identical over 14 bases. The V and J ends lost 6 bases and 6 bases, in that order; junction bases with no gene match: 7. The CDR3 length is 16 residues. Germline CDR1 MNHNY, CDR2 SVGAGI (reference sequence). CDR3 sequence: CASRPGLAGDRNEQFF. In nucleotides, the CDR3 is TGTGCCAGCAGGCCGGGACTAGCGGGAGATCGCAATGAGCAGTTCTTC.

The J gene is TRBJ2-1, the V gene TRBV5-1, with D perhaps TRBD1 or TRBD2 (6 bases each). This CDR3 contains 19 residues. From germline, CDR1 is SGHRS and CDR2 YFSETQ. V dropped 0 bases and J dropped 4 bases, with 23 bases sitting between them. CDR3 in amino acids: CASSLVMAPLGGSYNEQFF. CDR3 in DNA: TGCGCCAGCAGCTTGGTAATGGCTCCACTAGGGGGGAGTTACAATGAGCAGTTCTTC.

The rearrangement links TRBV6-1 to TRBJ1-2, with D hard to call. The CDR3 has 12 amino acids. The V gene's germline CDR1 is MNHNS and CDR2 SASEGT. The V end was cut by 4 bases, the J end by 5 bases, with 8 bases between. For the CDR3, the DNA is TGTGCCAGCAGTGGCCTGATATATGGCTACACCTTC. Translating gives CASSGLIYGYTF.

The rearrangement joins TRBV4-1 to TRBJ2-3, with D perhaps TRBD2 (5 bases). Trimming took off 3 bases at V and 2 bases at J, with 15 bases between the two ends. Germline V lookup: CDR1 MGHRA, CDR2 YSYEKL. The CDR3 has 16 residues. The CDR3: CASSHSGSGNTDTQYF. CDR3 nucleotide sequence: TGCGCCAGCAGCCATTCCGGGTCGGGAAACACAGATACGCAGTATTTT.

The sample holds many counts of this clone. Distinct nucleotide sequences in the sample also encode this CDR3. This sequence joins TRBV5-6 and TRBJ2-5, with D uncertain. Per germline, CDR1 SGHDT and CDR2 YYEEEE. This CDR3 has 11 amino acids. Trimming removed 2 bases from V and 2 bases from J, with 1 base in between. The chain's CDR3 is CASSLQETQYF. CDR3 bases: TGTGCCAGCAGCTTACAAGAGACCCAGTACTTC.

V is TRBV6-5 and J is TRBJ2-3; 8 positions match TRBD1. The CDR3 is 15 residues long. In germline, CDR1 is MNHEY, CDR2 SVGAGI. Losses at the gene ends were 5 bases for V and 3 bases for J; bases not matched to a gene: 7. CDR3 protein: CASSRGTGLTDTQYF. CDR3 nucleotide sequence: TGTGCCAGCAGTCGAGGGACAGGCCTAACAGATACGCAGTATTTT.

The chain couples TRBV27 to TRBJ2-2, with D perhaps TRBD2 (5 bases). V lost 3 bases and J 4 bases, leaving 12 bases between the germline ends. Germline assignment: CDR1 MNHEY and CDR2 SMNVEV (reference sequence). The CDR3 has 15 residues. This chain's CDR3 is CASSFAPRGTGELFF. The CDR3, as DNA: TGTGCCAGCAGTTTTGCCCCCCGGGGCACCGGGGAGCTGTTTTTT.

CDR3 in DNA: TGTGCCAGCTTTAGTCGGGGGCAGGGCACAGATACGCAGTATTTT. Its protein is CASFSRGQGTDTQYF. The chain joins TRBV6-1 to TRBJ2-3; D tentatively reads TRBD1 or TRBD2 (6 bases each). Germline CDR1 and CDR2: MNHNS and SASEGT. V was pared by 8 bases and J by 1 base, with 16 bases between. The CDR3 is made up of 15 amino acids.

CDR3 loop: CASSQVGRIHSYEQYF. CDR3 bases: TGCGCCAGCAGCCAAGTGGGACGGATACACTCCTACGAGCAGTACTTC. V gene TRBV4-1 combines with J gene TRBJ2-7, with D tentatively TRBD1 or TRBD2 (5 bases each). This CDR3 is built from 16 residues. Germline CDR1 and CDR2: MGHRA and YSYEKL. V was pared by 1 base and J by 0 bases, with 13 bases between.

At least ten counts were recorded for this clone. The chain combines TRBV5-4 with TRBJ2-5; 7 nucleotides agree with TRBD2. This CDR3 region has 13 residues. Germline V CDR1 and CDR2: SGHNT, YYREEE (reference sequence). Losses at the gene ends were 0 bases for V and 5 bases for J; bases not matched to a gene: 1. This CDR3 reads CASSLDGRETQYF. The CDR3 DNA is TGTGCCAGCAGCTTGGACGGGAGGGAGACCCAGTACTTC.

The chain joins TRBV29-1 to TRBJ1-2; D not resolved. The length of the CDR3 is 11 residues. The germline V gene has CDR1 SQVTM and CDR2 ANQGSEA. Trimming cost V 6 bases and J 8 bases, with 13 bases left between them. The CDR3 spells CSVAPTEGYTF. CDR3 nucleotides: TGCAGCGTGGCCCCCACGGAGGGCTACACCTTC.

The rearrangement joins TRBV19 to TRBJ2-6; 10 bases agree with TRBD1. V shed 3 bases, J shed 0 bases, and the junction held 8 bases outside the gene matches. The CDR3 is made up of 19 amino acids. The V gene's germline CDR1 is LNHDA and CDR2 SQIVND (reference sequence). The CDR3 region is CASSMEGTGAYSGANVLTF. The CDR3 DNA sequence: TGTGCCAGTAGTATGGAAGGGACAGGGGCCTACTCTGGGGCCAACGTCCTGACTTTC.

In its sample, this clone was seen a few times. The CDR3, as DNA: TGTGCCACGGGGACAGGGAGTGAAAAACTGTTTTTT. It codes for CATGTGSEKLFF. The chain employs TRBV19 and TRBJ1-4, with TRBD1 identical over 9 bases. The CDR3 runs 12 residues. From germline, CDR1 is LNHDA and CDR2 SQIVND (reference sequence). V dropped 10 bases and J dropped 7; count of bases not matched to a gene: 4.

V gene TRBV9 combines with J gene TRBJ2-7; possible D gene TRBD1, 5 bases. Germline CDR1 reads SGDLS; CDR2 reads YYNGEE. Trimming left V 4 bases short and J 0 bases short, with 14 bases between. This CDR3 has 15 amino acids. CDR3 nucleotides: TGTGCCAGCAGCCCCAGACAGCTTTACTCCTACGAGCAGTACTTC. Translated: CASSPRQLYSYEQYF.

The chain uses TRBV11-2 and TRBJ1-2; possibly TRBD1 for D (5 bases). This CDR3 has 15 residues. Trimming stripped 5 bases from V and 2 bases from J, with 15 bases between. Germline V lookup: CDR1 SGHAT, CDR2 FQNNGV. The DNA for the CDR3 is TGTGCCAGCAGCCCCCCGACAGTCGGAAACTATGGCTACACCTTC. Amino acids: CASSPPTVGNYGYTF.

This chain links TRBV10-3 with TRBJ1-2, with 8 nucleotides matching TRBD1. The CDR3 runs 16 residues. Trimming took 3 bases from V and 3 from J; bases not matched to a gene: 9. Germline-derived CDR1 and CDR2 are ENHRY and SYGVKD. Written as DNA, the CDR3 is TGTGCCATCAGTGAAGGAGGACAGGGATTTGACTATGGCTACACCTTC. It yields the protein CAISEGGQGFDYGYTF.

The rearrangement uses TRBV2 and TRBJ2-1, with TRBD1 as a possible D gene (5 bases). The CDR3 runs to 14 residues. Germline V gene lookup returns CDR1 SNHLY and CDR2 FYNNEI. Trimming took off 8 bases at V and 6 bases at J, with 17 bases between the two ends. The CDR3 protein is CASVTGLLGNEQFF. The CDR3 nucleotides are TGTGCCAGCGTCACAGGCCTTCTCGGCAATGAGCAGTTCTTC.

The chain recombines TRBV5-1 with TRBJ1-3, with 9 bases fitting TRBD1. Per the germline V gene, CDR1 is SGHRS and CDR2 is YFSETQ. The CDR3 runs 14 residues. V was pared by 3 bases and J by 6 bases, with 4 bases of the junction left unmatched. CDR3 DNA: TGCGCCAGCAGCTCCACAGGGGGCGAAAACACCATATATTTT. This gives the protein CASSSTGGENTIYF.

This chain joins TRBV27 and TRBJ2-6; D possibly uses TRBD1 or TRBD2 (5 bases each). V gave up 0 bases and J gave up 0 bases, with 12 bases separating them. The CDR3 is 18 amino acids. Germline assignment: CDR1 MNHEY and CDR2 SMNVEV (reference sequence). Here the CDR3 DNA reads TGTGCCAGCAGTTTATCGGGACGGATAAGCTCTGGGGCCAACGTCCTGACTTTC. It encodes CASSLSGRISSGANVLTF.

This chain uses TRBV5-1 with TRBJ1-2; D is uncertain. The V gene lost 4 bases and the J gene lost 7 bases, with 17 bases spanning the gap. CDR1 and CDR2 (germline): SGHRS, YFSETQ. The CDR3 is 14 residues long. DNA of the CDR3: TGCGCCAGCAGCGGAGCTATTGTGGGTGGTGGCTACACCTTC. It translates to CASSGAIVGGGYTF.

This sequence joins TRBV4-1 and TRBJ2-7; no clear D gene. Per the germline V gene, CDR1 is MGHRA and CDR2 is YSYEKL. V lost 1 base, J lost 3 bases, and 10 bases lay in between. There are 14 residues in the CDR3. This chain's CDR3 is CASSQGLVGYEQYF. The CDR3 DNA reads TGCGCCAGCAGCCAAGGCCTAGTGGGCTACGAGCAGTACTTC.